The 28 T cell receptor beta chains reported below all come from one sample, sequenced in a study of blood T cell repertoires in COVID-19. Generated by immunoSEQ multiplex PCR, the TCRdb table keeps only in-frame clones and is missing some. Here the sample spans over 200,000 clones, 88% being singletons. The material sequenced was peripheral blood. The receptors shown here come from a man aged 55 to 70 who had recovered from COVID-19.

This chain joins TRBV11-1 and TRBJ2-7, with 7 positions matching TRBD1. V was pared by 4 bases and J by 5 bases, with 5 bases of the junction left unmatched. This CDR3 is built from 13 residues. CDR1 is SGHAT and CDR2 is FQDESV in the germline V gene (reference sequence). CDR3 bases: TGTGCCAGCAGCTCAGACAGGGTTGACGAGCAGTACTTC. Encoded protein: CASSSDRVDEQYF.

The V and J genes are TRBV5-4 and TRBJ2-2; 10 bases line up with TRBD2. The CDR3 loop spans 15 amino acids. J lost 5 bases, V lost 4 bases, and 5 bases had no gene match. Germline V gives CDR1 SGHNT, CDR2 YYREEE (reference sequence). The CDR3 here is CASSPPSGGTGELFF. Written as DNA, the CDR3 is TGTGCCAGCAGCCCCCCTAGCGGGGGTACCGGGGAGCTGTTTTTT.

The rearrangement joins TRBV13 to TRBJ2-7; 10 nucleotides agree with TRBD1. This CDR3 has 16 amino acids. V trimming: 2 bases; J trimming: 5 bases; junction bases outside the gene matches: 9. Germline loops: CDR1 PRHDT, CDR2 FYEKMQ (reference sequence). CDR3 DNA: TGTGCCAGCAGCTTATTCAGGACAGGGGGTTCCCACGAGCAGTACTTC. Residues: CASSLFRTGGSHEQYF. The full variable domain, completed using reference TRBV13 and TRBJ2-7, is AAGVIQSPRHLIKEKRETATLKCYPIPRHDTVYWYQQGPGQDPQFLISFYEKMQSDKGSIPDRFSAQQFSDYHSELNMSSLELGDSALYFCASSLFRTGGSHEQYFGPGTRLTVT.

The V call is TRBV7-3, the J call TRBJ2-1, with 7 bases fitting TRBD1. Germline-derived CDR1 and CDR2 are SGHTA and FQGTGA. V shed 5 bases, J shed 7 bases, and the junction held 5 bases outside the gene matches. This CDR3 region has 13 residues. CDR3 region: CASSVGQLNEQFF. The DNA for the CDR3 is TGTGCCAGCAGCGTGGGACAGTTAAATGAGCAGTTCTTC.

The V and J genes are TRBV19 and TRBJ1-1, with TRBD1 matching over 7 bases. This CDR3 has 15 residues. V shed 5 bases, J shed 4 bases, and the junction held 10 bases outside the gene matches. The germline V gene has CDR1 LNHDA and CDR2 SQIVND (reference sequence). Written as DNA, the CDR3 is TGTGCCAGTAGTCGTGGTGGGACAGAATTCACTGAAGCTTTCTTT. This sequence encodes CASSRGGTEFTEAFF.

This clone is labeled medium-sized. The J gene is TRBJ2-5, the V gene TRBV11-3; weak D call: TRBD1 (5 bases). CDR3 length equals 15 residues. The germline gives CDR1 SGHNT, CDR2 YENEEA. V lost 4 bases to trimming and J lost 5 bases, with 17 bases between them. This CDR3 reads CASSSTFGAAETQYF. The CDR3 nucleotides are TGTGCCAGCAGCTCTACCTTTGGGGCTGCGGAGACCCAGTACTTC.

CDR3 bases: TGTGCCAGCAGCTTAGGAGTGGGGGGGCCTCTAGGGGAGCTGTTTTTT. Protein sequence: CASSLGVGGPLGELFF. This chain connects TRBV11-2 to TRBJ2-2, with a weak D call TRBD2 (7 bases). This CDR3 has 16 amino acids. The germline V gene has CDR1 SGHAT and CDR2 FQNNGV. The V end was cut by 1 base, the J end by 8 bases, with 17 bases between.

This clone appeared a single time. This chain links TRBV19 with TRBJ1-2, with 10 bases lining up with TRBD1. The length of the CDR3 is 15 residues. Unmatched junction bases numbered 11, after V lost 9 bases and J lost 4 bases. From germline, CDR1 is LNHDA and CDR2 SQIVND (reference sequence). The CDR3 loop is CASAPKDRGVYGYTF. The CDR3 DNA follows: TGTGCCAGCGCCCCCAAGGACAGGGGGGTCTATGGCTACACCTTC.

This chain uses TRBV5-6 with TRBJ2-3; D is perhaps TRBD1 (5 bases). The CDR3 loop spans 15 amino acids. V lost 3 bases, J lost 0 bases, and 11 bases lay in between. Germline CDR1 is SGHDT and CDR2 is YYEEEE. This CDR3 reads CASSWGRVSTDTQYF. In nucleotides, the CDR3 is TGTGCCAGCAGCTGGGGCCGGGTCAGCACAGATACGCAGTATTTT.

Here the CDR3 reads CAARAGNTGELFF. The CDR3 bases are TGTGCCGCTAGGGCGGGGAACACCGGGGAGCTGTTTTTT. The rearrangement links TRBV19 to TRBJ2-2, with D possibly being TRBD2 (5 bases). The CDR3 length is 13 residues. Trimming cost V 11 bases and J 1 base, with 11 bases left between them. CDR1 LNHDA and CDR2 SQIVND come from the germline V gene (reference sequence).

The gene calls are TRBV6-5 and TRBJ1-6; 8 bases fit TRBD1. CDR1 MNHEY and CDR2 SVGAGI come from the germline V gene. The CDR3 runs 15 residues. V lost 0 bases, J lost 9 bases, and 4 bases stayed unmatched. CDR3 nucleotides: TGTGCCAGCAGTTACTCTCTGGACAGGGCTTCACCCCTCCACTTT. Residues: CASSYSLDRASPLHF.

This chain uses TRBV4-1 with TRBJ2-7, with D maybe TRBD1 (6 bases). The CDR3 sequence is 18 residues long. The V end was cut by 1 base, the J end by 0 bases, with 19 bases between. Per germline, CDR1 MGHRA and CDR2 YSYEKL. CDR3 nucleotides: TGCGCCAGCAGCCAAGGGTGGACAGTCCTTTCCAGCTCCTACGAGCAGTACTTC. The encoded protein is CASSQGWTVLSSSYEQYF.

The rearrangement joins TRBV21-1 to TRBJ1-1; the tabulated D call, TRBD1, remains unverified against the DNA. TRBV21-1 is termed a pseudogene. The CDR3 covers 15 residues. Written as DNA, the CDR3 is TGTGCCAGCAGTAAACTCATCAGGGGGCCCACTGAAGCTTTCTTT. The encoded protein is CASSKLIRGPTEAFF.

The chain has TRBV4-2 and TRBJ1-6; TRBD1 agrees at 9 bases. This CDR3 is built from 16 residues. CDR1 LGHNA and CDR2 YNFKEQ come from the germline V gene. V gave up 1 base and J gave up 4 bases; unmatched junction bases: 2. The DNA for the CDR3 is TGTGCCAGCAGCCAAGGGGACAGGGATTATAATTCACCCCTCCACTTT. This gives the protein CASSQGDRDYNSPLHF.

CDR3 DNA: TGCACCAGCAGCCAAGATTACGGAGGCGGGGGGGGCGGCCAAGAGACCCAGTACTTC. Translation gives CTSSQDYGGGGGGQETQYF. The chain carries TRBV1 and TRBJ2-5; the D call of TRBD2 is as the table states it, not checked on the DNA. TRBV1 is tagged as a pseudogene. The length of the CDR3 is 19 residues.

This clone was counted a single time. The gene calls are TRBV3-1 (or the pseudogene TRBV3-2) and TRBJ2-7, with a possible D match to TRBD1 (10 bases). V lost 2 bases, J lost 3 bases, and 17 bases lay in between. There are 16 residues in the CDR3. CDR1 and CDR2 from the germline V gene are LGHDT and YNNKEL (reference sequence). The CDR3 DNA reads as TGTGCCAGCAGCCAACTAGCGGGACAGGGGAGCTACGAGCAGTACTTC. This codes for CASSQLAGQGSYEQYF.

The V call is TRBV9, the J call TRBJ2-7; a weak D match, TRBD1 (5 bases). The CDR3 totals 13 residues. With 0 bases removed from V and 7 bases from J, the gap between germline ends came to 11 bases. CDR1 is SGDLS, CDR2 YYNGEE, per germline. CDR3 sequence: CASSVVGAGEQYF. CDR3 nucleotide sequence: TGTGCCAGCAGCGTAGTTGGGGCCGGGGAGCAGTACTTC.

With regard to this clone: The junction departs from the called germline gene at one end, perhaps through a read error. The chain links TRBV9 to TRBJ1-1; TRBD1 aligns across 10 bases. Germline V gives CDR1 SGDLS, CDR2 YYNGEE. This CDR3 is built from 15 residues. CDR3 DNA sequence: TGTGCCAGCAGCGTAGGGGGACAGGGGTACACTGGAGCTTTCTTT. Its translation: CASSVGGQGYTGAFF.

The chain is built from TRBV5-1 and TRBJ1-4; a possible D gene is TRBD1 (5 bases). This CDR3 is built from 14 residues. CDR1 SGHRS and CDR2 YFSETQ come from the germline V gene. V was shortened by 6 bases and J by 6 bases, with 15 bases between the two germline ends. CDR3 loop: CASKDRDYDEKLFF. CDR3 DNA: TGCGCCAGCAAGGACCGGGACTACGATGAAAAACTGTTTTTT. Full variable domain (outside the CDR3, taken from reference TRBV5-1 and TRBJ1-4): KAGVTQTPRYLIKTRGQQVTLSCSPISGHRSVSWYQQTPGQGLQFLFEYFSETQRNKGNFPGRFSGRQFSNSRSEMNVSTLELGDSALYLCASKDRDYDEKLFFGSGTQLSVL.

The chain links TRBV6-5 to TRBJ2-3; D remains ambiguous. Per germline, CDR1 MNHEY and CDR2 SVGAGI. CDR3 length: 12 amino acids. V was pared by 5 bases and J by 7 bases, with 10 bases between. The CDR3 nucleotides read TGTGCCAGCAGTCTCGTACTTAATACGCAGTATTTT. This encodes CASSLVLNTQYF.

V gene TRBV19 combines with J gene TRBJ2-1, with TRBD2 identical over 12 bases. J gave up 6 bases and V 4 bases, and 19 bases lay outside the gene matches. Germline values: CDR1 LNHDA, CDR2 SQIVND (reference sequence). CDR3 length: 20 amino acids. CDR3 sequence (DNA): TGTGCCAGTAGTAGTGGGGTGCGAGTCTCTAGCGGGGGGGCCTTCAATGAGCAGTTCTTC. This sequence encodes CASSSGVRVSSGGAFNEQFF.

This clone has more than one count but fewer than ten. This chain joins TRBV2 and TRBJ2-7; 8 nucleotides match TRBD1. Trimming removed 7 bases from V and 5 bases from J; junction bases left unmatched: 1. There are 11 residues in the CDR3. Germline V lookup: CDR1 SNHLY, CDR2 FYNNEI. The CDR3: CASKDRDEQYF. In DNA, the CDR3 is TGTGCCAGCAAGGACAGGGACGAGCAGTACTTC.

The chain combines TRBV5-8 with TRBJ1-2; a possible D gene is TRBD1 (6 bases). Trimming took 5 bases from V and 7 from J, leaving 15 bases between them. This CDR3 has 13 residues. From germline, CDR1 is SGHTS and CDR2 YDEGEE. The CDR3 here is CASRPTGSGGYTF. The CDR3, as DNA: TGTGCCAGCAGGCCGACAGGATCGGGTGGCTACACCTTC.

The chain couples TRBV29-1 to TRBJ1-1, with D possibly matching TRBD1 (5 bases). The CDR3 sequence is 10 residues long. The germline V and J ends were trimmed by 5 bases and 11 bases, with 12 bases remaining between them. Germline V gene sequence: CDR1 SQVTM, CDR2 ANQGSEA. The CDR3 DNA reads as TGCAGCGTTAGTCAGGGAAGGGCTTTCTTT. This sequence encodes CSVSQGRAFF.

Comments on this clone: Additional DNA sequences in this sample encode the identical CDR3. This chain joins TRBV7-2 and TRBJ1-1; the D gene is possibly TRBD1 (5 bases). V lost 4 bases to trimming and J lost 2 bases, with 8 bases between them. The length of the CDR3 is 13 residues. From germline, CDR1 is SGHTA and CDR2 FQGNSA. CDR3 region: CASSSQGNTEAFF. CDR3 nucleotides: TGTGCCAGCAGCTCCCAGGGAAACACTGAAGCTTTCTTT.

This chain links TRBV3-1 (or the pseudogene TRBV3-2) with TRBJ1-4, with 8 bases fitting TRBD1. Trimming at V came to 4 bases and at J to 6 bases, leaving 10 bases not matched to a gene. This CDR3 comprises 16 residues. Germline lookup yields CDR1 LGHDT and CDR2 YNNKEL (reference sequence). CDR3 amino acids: CASSPTTGGEDEKLFF. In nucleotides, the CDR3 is TGTGCCAGCAGCCCAACCACAGGGGGGGAAGATGAAAAACTGTTTTTT.

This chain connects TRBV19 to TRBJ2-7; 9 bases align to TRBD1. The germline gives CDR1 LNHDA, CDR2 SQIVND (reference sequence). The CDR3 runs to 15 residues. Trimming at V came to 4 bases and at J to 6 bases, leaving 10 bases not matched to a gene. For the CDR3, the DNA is TGTGCCAGTAGTAATAGGGGACAGGGAACGGGCGAGCAGTACTTC. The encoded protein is CASSNRGQGTGEQYF.

CDR3 protein: CASRPGGSGFMNTEAFF. DNA of the CDR3: TGTGCCAGCAGGCCCGGGGGTTCAGGGTTCATGAACACTGAAGCTTTCTTT. The genes are TRBV7-2 and TRBJ1-1; D is perhaps TRBD1 (5 bases). V was trimmed by 6 bases and J by 0 bases, leaving 20 bases between them. In germline, CDR1 is SGHTA, CDR2 FQGNSA. CDR3 length: 17 residues.